The 31 T cell receptor beta chains below all came from one sample that was sequenced in a study of CDR3 diversity in severe acne. TCRdb re-analysed the PCR reads in MiXCR, keeping a single row per CDR3 protein. The sample lists more than 70,000 distinct CDR3 sequences; roughly 52% were seen once. Sequencing used blood. All receptors come from a male donor in good health, serving as a control.

This clonotype was detected only a few times. The chain is built from TRBV12-3 or TRBV12-4 and TRBJ1-5; no clear D gene. CDR3 length: 14 amino acids. The V end lost 3 bases, the J end lost 6 bases, and 12 bases lay between the germline ends. The CDR3 sequence: CASSFYRGVQPQHF. The CDR3 region has the DNA TGTGCCAGCAGTTTCTACCGCGGGGTTCAGCCCCAGCATTTT.

The gene calls are TRBV20-1 and TRBJ2-7; TRBD1 matches at 7 bases. This CDR3 has 13 amino acids. The J segment lost 3 bases and the V segment lost 5 bases, leaving 7 bases of the junction unmatched. CDR1 DFQATT and CDR2 SNEGSKA come from the germline V gene (reference sequence). CDR3 residues: CSAQVGQDYEQYF. Written as DNA, the CDR3 is TGCAGTGCTCAGGTAGGACAGGACTACGAGCAGTACTTC.

The chain uses TRBV6-1 and TRBJ2-1; 7 positions agree with TRBD2. The ends lost 4 bases at V and 8 bases at J; junction bases unmatched: 8. From germline, CDR1 is MNHNS and CDR2 SASEGT. This CDR3 contains 14 residues. The CDR3 nucleotides are TGTGCCAGCAGTGCGGGGGGAAGCGGCCATGAGCAGTTCTTC. Protein product: CASSAGGSGHEQFF.

The genes are TRBV12-3 or TRBV12-4 and TRBJ1-1, with D possibly TRBD1 on 5 matching bases. CDR3 length: 13 residues. The V end was cut by 7 bases, the J end by 7 bases, with 16 bases between. As DNA, the CDR3 is TGTGCCAGCACCCTGGGGGGTGCGGGTGAAGCTTTCTTT. This encodes CASTLGGAGEAFF.

In its sample, this clonotype was seen a few times. V gene TRBV25-1 combines with J gene TRBJ1-2, with TRBD1 identical over 10 bases. Trimming took 3 bases from V and 8 from J; bases not matched to a gene: 6. CDR3 length: 14 amino acids. Per the germline V gene, CDR1 is MGHDK and CDR2 is SYGVNS. Here the CDR3 DNA reads TGTGCCAGCAGTGACCCCGACAGGGGGCAGGGCTACACCTTC. Its protein is CASSDPDRGQGYTF.

This chain joins TRBV2 and TRBJ2-7; 7 positions match TRBD1. V lost 6 bases to trimming and J lost 0 bases; unmatched junction nucleotides: 8. The length of the CDR3 is 15 residues. CDR1 SNHLY and CDR2 FYNNEI come from the germline V gene. The CDR3 region is CASSYRDSSSYEQYF. CDR3 nucleotide sequence: TGTGCCAGCAGCTACCGGGACAGCAGCTCCTACGAGCAGTACTTC.

The CDR3 DNA follows: TGTGCCACAAATACCGGGGTGGGCAATGAGCAGTTCTTC. Its protein is CATNTGVGNEQFF. The chain recombines TRBV24-1 with TRBJ2-7; possible D gene TRBD2, 5 bases. The DNA end lines up better with TRBJ2-1; the J call may be wrong. Germline lookup yields CDR1 KGHDR and CDR2 SFDVKD. CDR3 length: 13 amino acids.

The V gene is TRBV7-8, the J gene TRBJ2-7; TRBD1 might be the D (5 bases). Germline V gives CDR1 SGHVS, CDR2 FQNEAQ. V was clipped by 5 bases and J by 2 bases, with 13 bases between them. The CDR3 has 14 residues. In DNA form, the CDR3 reads TGTGCCAGCAGCCCCCGAGGCAGGGCCTACGAGCAGTACTTC. It specifies CASSPRGRAYEQYF.

The rearrangement joins TRBV5-1 to TRBJ1-2; TRBD1 might be the D (5 bases). There are 15 residues in the CDR3. CDR1 SGHRS and CDR2 YFSETQ come from the germline V gene. V shed 0 bases and J shed 3 bases, with 12 bases lying between them. The DNA of the CDR3 is TGCGCCAGCAGCTTGGGGACAAGCGGGGACTATGGCTACACCTTC. Its protein product is CASSLGTSGDYGYTF.

CDR3 in amino acids: CASSPGTGGYSNQPQHF. DNA for the CDR3: TGTGCCAGCAGCCCCGGGACAGGGGGCTATAGCAATCAGCCCCAGCATTTT. V gene TRBV7-2 combines with J gene TRBJ1-5; TRBD1 aligns across 12 bases. V shed 5 bases and J 0 bases; nucleotides not matched to a gene: 5. This CDR3 comprises 17 residues. Germline CDR1 reads SGHTA; CDR2 reads FQGNSA.

This clonotype showed up many times. At one end the junction does not follow the germline gene, possibly because of a read error. V gene TRBV20-1 combines with J gene TRBJ1-5; 8 bases fit TRBD1. Germline CDR1 and CDR2: DFQATT and SNEGSKA (reference sequence). The CDR3 runs to 14 residues. CDR3 DNA: TGTAGTACAGGGGGTCGAATTCCGGATCAGCCCCAGCATTTT. It encodes CSTGGRIPDQPQHF.

This clonotype was observed many times. The V call is TRBV11-2, the J call TRBJ2-3; unclear D gene. From germline, CDR1 is SGHAT and CDR2 FQNNGV. Trimming took off 4 bases at V and 2 bases at J, with 7 bases between the two ends. This CDR3 region has 13 residues. CDR3 nucleotide sequence: TGTGCCAGCAGCTCCTGGTCCACAGATACGCAGTATTTT. Translating it yields CASSSWSTDTQYF.

V is TRBV7-8 and J is TRBJ2-1; 13 bases line up with TRBD2. V shed 2 bases and J 0 bases; nucleotides not matched to a gene: 10. The CDR3 runs 20 residues. The germline V gene has CDR1 SGHVS and CDR2 FQNEAQ. CDR3 nucleotides: TGTGCCAGCAGCTTATACGGGGGACTAGCGGGGCTAAGCTCCTACAATGAGCAGTTCTTC. Its protein is CASSLYGGLAGLSSYNEQFF.

The sample holds a few counts of this clonotype. V usage is TRBV20-1 and J usage is TRBJ2-5; 7 bases agree with TRBD1. The CDR3 spans 14 residues. Germline V gives CDR1 DFQATT, CDR2 SNEGSKA (reference sequence). The CDR3 DNA follows: TGCAGCGGATTCCCTCGGGACAGATTACAGACCCAGTACTTC. It translates to CSGFPRDRLQTQYF.

The V and J genes are TRBV6-5 and TRBJ2-3; D uncertain. The CDR3 is 12 amino acids. Germline CDR1 MNHEY, CDR2 SVGAGI. Trimming pared 6 bases from V and 13 bases from J, leaving 17 bases between. The DNA of the CDR3 is TGTGCCAGCAGCCCTGGGCAGGTCAGAGAGTATTTT. It yields the protein CASSPGQVREYF.

The J gene is TRBJ1-2, the V gene TRBV24-1, with TRBD1 matching over 8 bases. Per the germline V gene, CDR1 is KGHDR and CDR2 is SFDVKD. The CDR3 extends over 15 amino acids. Unmatched junction bases numbered 8, after V lost 4 bases and J lost 5 bases. CDR3 in amino acids: CATSDPGTGAYGYTF. The CDR3 DNA reads TGTGCCACCAGTGACCCTGGGACAGGAGCATATGGCTACACCTTC.

This clonotype was detected only a few times. This chain connects TRBV29-1 to TRBJ2-7; tentative D call: TRBD1 (6 bases). The V end was cut by 6 bases, the J end by 3 bases, with 12 bases between. This CDR3 comprises 12 residues. Looked up from germline, CDR1 is SQVTM and CDR2 is ANQGSEA. This CDR3 reads CSVAQQGYEQYF. CDR3 in DNA: TGCAGCGTCGCACAACAGGGCTACGAGCAGTACTTC.

This clonotype was seen ten or more times. A read error may explain this, as a much larger clone is one base away. The CDR3 does not end in the conserved phenylalanine or tryptophan, so this is likely a read error. This rearrangement joins TRBV7-8 to TRBJ2-7; the D is unclear. Germline CDR1 reads SGHVS; CDR2 reads FQNEAQ. V was shortened by 1 base and J by 4 bases, with 11 bases between the two germline ends. CDR3 length: 14 amino acids. The CDR3 region has the DNA TGTGCCAGCAGCTTAGTTAGGTTGGATTACGAGCAGTACCTC. It yields the protein CASSLVRLDYEQYL.

This clonotype has ten or more counts. The chain recombines TRBV20-1 with TRBJ2-7, with D possibly matching TRBD2 (6 bases). CDR1 and CDR2 from the germline V gene are DFQATT and SNEGSKA (reference sequence). V shed 6 bases and J shed 0 bases, with 12 bases lying between them. The CDR3 runs to 13 residues. The CDR3 is CSANRDSSYEQYF. In nucleotides, the CDR3 is TGCAGTGCCAACCGGGACTCCTCCTACGAGCAGTACTTC.

The CDR3 DNA is TGCAGCGTTTCTGACAGGGGGCGACCGTACTTC. Translated: CSVSDRGRPYF. The rearrangement joins TRBV29-1 to TRBJ2-7; TRBD1 agrees at 10 bases. CDR1 and CDR2 from the germline V gene are SQVTM and ANQGSEA. Trimming at V came to 5 bases and at J to 12 bases, leaving 7 bases not matched to a gene. The CDR3 totals 11 residues.

The chain has TRBV29-1 and TRBJ1-2; D unclear. Trimming stripped 4 bases from V and 2 bases from J, with 5 bases between. CDR1 is SQVTM and CDR2 is ANQGSEA in the germline V gene. This CDR3 spans 11 amino acids. CDR3: CSVVSNYGYTF. The CDR3 nucleotides read TGCAGCGTTGTTTCGAACTATGGCTACACCTTC.

This clonotype was observed a handful of times. The chain has TRBV7-9 and TRBJ2-5, with 9 nucleotides matching TRBD2. The CDR3 is 17 residues long. CDR1 and CDR2 (germline): SEHNR, FQNEAQ (reference sequence). Losses at the gene ends were 8 bases for V and 4 bases for J; bases not matched to a gene: 17. This chain's CDR3 is CASARTADSGSSETQYF. CDR3 in DNA: TGTGCCAGCGCTCGTACAGCGGATAGCGGGAGTTCAGAGACCCAGTACTTC. Based on the CDR3 plus reference TRBV7-9 and TRBJ2-5, the full variable domain is DTGVSQNPRHKITKRGQNVTFRCDPISEHNRLYWYRQTLGQGPEFLTYFQNEAQLEKSRLLSDRFSAERPKGSFSTLEIQRTEQGDSAMYLCASARTADSGSSETQYFGPGTRLLVL.

This clonotype was seen many times. J is TRBJ2-7 and V is TRBV28; D not resolved. V was shortened by 7 bases and J by 2 bases, with 9 bases between the two germline ends. CDR1 is MDHEN and CDR2 is SYDVKM in the germline V gene. The CDR3 is made up of 12 amino acids. The CDR3 protein is CASTQVAYEQYF. CDR3 in DNA: TGTGCCAGCACTCAGGTTGCCTACGAGCAGTACTTC.

The chain uses TRBV15 and TRBJ2-7; the D gene could be TRBD1 or TRBD2 (5 bases each). In germline, CDR1 is LNHNV, CDR2 YYDKDF (reference sequence). Trimming took off 11 bases at V and 6 bases at J, with 17 bases between the two ends. The CDR3 contains 12 residues. Here the CDR3 reads CASQRAGGEQYF. CDR3 coding DNA: TGTGCCTCCCAGAGGGCTGGGGGCGAGCAGTACTTC.

V usage is TRBV2 and J usage is TRBJ1-1, with D perhaps TRBD1 (6 bases). Trimming left V 6 bases short and J 2 bases short, with 10 bases between. Germline-derived CDR1 and CDR2 are SNHLY and FYNNEI. The CDR3 extends over 13 amino acids. The CDR3 DNA follows: TGTGCCAGCAGGAACAGGGTAAACACTGAAGCTTTCTTT. It specifies CASRNRVNTEAFF.

This clonotype was observed a few times. The chain employs TRBV9 and TRBJ2-2, with D possibly called TRBD1 or TRBD2 (5 bases each). V shed 4 bases and J shed 4 bases, with 14 bases lying between them. The germline gives CDR1 SGDLS, CDR2 YYNGEE. The CDR3 sequence is 15 residues long. The CDR3 protein is CASSPGTATTGELFF. For the CDR3, the DNA is TGTGCCAGCAGCCCAGGGACGGCGACCACCGGGGAGCTGTTTTTT.

Regarding this clonotype: The junction differs from germline at one of its ends, possibly a read error. The chain combines TRBV24-1 with TRBJ1-5; no definite D call. CDR1 and CDR2 from the germline V gene are KGHDR and SFDVKD. The length of the CDR3 is 14 residues. The CDR3: CAASGDLGNQPQHF. The CDR3 DNA sequence: TGTGCCGCCAGCGGGGATTTGGGCAATCAGCCCCAGCATTTT.

The chain links TRBV6-5 to TRBJ2-1; D perhaps matches TRBD2 (5 bases). This CDR3 contains 13 residues. V was shortened by 8 bases and J by 7 bases, with 15 bases between the two germline ends. CDR1 MNHEY and CDR2 SVGAGI come from the germline V gene. The CDR3 DNA reads TGTGCCAGCGCCCCTTGTCGGGAAAATGAGCAGTTCTTC. This codes for CASAPCRENEQFF.

V gene TRBV28 combines with J gene TRBJ2-7, with 8 bases identical to TRBD2. V trimming: 2 bases; J trimming: 6 bases; junction bases outside the gene matches: 3. The CDR3 runs 13 residues. Germline loops: CDR1 MDHEN, CDR2 SYDVKM. The DNA for the CDR3 is TGTGCCAGCAGTTTAGGAACTAGCGGCGAGCAGTACTTC. Amino acids: CASSLGTSGEQYF.

This clonotype occurred a few times. CDR3 DNA: TGTGCCAGCAGAGGGACGGTGAACACTGAAGCTTTCTTT. Residues: CASRGTVNTEAFF. V is TRBV2 and J is TRBJ1-1; TRBD1 is a possible D gene (5 bases). The CDR3 spans 13 residues. V lost 6 bases to trimming and J lost 0 bases, with 8 bases between them. Germline V gene lookup returns CDR1 SNHLY and CDR2 FYNNEI.

This clonotype is labeled medium-sized (0.01 to 0.1%). The chain combines TRBV4-2 with TRBJ2-7, with 8 positions matching TRBD2. Trimming removed 6 bases from V and 3 bases from J; junction bases left unmatched: 10. CDR3 length: 15 residues. Per the germline V gene, CDR1 is LGHNA and CDR2 is YNFKEQ. The CDR3 loop is CASSPSTGGGYEQYF. The DNA for the CDR3 is TGTGCCAGCAGTCCCTCCACCGGGGGGGGCTACGAGCAGTACTTC.